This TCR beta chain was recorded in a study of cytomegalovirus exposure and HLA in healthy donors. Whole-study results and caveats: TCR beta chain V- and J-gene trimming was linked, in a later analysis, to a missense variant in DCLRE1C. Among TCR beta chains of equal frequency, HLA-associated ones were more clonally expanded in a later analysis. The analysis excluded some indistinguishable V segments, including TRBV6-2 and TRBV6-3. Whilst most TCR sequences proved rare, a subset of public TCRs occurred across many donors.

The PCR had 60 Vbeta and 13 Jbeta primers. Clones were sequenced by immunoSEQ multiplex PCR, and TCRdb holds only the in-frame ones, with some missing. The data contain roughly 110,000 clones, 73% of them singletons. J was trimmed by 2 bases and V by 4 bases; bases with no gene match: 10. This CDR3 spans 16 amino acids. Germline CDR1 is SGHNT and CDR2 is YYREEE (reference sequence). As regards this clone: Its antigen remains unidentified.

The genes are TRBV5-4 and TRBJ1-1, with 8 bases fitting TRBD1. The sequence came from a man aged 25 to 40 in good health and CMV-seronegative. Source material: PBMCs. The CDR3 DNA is TGTGCCAGCAGCACCAGCCCGGACAGGGCCAACACTGAAGCTTTCTTT. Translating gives CASSTSPDRANTEAFF.